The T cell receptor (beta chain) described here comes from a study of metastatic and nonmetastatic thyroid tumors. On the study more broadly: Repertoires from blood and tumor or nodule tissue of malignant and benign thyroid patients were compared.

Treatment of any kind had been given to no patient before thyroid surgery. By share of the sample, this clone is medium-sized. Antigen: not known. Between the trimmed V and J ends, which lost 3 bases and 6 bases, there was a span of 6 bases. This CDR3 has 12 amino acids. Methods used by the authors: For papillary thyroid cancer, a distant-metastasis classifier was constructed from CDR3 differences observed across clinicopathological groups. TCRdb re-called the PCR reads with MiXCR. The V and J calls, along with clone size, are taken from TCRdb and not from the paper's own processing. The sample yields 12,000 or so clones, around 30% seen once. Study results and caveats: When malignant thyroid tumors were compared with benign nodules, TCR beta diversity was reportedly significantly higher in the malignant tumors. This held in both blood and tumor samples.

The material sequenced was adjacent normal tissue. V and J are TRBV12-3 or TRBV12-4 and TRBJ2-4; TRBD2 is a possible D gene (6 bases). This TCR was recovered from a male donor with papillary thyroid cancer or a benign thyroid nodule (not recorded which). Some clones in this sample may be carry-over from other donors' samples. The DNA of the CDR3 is TGTGCCAGCAGTTTGGAGGGAAACATTCAGTACTTC. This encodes CASSLEGNIQYF.